This paragraph covers one T cell receptor (beta chain) sequence. The antigen is not known. The record originates from a study of PD-1 blockade in classical Hodgkin lymphoma. Study-level findings and limits: The CD4+ diversity rise by C4D1 was clearest in complete responders.

Produced via immunoSEQ multiplex PCR; TCRdb's table is partial and in-frame only. The sample holds tens of thousands of clones, about 92% seen once. Every single patient, without exception, relapsed after autologous stem cell transplantation, and brentuximab vedotin exposure varied. The CDR3 is made up of 12 amino acids. Germline CDR1 reads MNHEY; CDR2 reads SVGAGI. The germline V and J ends were trimmed by 6 bases and 2 bases, with 5 bases remaining between them. Sample: peripheral blood mononuclear cells (PBMCs), taken at baseline. The rearrangement joins TRBV6-5 to TRBJ1-3; no definite D call. This TCR derives from a human donor with classical Hodgkin lymphoma. Here the CDR3 DNA reads TGTGCCAGCAGGGAAACTGGAAACACCATATATTTT. As protein: CASRETGNTIYF.